These 23 T cell receptor beta chains came from one sample sequenced in a study of technical replicates of blood from a few donors. Generated by immunoSEQ multiplex PCR, the TCRdb table keeps only in-frame clones and is missing some. The data show under 85,000 clones, with about 96% seen just once and roughly 0.34% held by the top ten. Material for sequencing was T cells isolated from PBMCs. The receptors derive from a human donor in good health.

The chain couples TRBV19 to TRBJ1-1, with no clear D. This CDR3 contains 13 residues. CDR1 is LNHDA and CDR2 is SQIVND in the germline V gene (reference sequence). V dropped 3 bases and J dropped 0 bases, with 5 bases sitting between them. The CDR3 protein is CASSIEMNTEAFF. CDR3 sequence (DNA): TGTGCCAGTAGTATTGAGATGAACACTGAAGCTTTCTTT.

This clone was counted a single time. This rearrangement joins TRBV6-5 to TRBJ2-7, with TRBD2 matching over 9 bases. Germline CDR1 and CDR2: MNHEY and SVGAGI. Trimming at V came to 0 bases and at J to 6 bases, leaving 0 bases not matched to a gene. This CDR3 comprises 13 residues. This CDR3 is CASSYSLAGEQYF. The CDR3 DNA reads TGTGCCAGCAGTTACTCACTAGCGGGCGAGCAGTACTTC.

V and J are TRBV6-1 and TRBJ2-3; the match to TRBD2 covers 7 bases. The CDR3 is 15 amino acids. V trimming: 6 bases; J trimming: 2 bases; junction bases outside the gene matches: 8. Germline CDR1 is MNHNS and CDR2 is SASEGT. CDR3 amino acids: CASSEGLTYTDTQYF. DNA of the CDR3: TGTGCCAGCAGCGAGGGACTAACCTACACAGATACGCAGTATTTT.

The chain couples TRBV13 to TRBJ1-2; 10 bases are a match to TRBD1. This CDR3 is 18 amino acids long. From germline, CDR1 is PRHDT and CDR2 FYEKMQ (reference sequence). J was trimmed by 2 bases and V by 4 bases; bases with no gene match: 13. The CDR3 protein is CASSSYAGRDRGNYGYTF. The CDR3 DNA sequence: TGTGCCAGCAGCTCCTATGCTGGGAGGGACAGGGGAAACTATGGCTACACCTTC.

The chain recombines TRBV9 with TRBJ1-2, with TRBD1 identical over 7 bases. Germline loops: CDR1 SGDLS, CDR2 YYNGEE. The CDR3 covers 15 residues. V dropped 4 bases and J dropped 0; count of bases not matched to a gene: 6. CDR3 nucleotide sequence: TGTGCCAGCAGCCCCGGGACAGAGGCTAACTATGGCTACACCTTC. Its protein product is CASSPGTEANYGYTF.

The chain is built from TRBV11-3 and TRBJ2-2; maybe TRBD1 (6 bases). Germline V gives CDR1 SGHNT, CDR2 YENEEA. The CDR3 sequence is 17 residues long. Trimming cost V 0 bases and J 1 base, with 12 bases left between them. CDR3 nucleotide sequence: TGTGCCAGCAGCTTAGATCTACAGGGCGAGAACACCGGGGAGCTGTTTTTT. This gives the protein CASSLDLQGENTGELFF.

The rearrangement links TRBV7-6 to TRBJ2-2; the D is unclear. Trimming took off 1 base at V and 6 bases at J, with 15 bases between the two ends. CDR1 and CDR2 (germline): SGHVS, FNYEAQ. The CDR3 has 16 residues. CDR3 nucleotide sequence: TGTGCCAGCAGCTTAGATTGGGCACTTACCGCCGGGGAGCTGTTTTTT. Translation gives CASSLDWALTAGELFF. The variable domain in full, completed from reference TRBV7-6 and TRBJ2-2, reads GAGVSQSPRYKVTKRGQDVALRCDPISGHVSLYWYRQALGQGPEFLTYFNYEAQQDKSGLPNDRFSAERPEGSISTLTIQRTEQRDSAMYRCASSLDWALTAGELFFGEGSRLTVL.

The chain has TRBV19 and TRBJ1-2; 7 positions agree with TRBD1. Trimming removed 7 bases from V and 6 bases from J; junction bases left unmatched: 11. Germline CDR1 LNHDA, CDR2 SQIVND (reference sequence). The CDR3 is 14 amino acids. CDR3 sequence reads: CASTEGGAYDGYTF. As DNA, the CDR3 is TGTGCCAGTACCGAAGGGGGCGCTTATGATGGCTACACCTTC.

The rearrangement uses TRBV9 and TRBJ2-5; D possibly corresponds to TRBD2 (6 bases). This CDR3 region has 15 residues. V lost 3 bases and J 5 bases, leaving 17 bases between the germline ends. Per the germline V gene, CDR1 is SGDLS and CDR2 is YYNGEE. This chain's CDR3 is CASSATAGFWETQYF. The CDR3 region has the DNA TGTGCCAGCAGCGCGACGGCGGGGTTTTGGGAGACCCAGTACTTC.

V is TRBV6-5 and J is TRBJ2-7; 8 bases match TRBD1. The CDR3 is 15 amino acids. Germline V gene sequence: CDR1 MNHEY, CDR2 SVGAGI. V was clipped by 6 bases and J by 0 bases; unmatched bases: 7. The CDR3 sequence is CASRFGDRTSYEQYF. CDR3 DNA: TGTGCCAGCAGATTTGGGGACAGGACCTCCTACGAGCAGTACTTC.

This clone was recorded only once. The chain carries TRBV4-3 and TRBJ2-1, with 9 bases aligning to TRBD2. The CDR3 sequence is 19 residues long. In germline, CDR1 is LGHNA, CDR2 YSLEER. Unmatched junction bases numbered 17, after V lost 1 base and J lost 7 bases. The CDR3 DNA reads TGCGCCAGCAGCCAAGTAGCGGGCGGGAGGGCCAGTAGGGAGAATGAGCAGTTCTTC. Amino acid sequence: CASSQVAGGRASRENEQFF.

The chain uses TRBV30 and TRBJ2-7; D perhaps matches TRBD1 (5 bases). Germline V gene data show CDR1 as GTSNPN and CDR2 as SVGIG (reference sequence). Trimming removed 0 bases at V and 4 bases at J, with 7 bases between. This CDR3 has 12 residues. The CDR3 is CAWSVQDYEQYF. The CDR3 coding sequence is TGTGCCTGGAGTGTACAGGATTACGAGCAGTACTTC.

The chain has TRBV13 and TRBJ2-1; tentatively, D is TRBD2 (6 bases). This CDR3 spans 15 amino acids. The ends were cut back, 5 bases at V and 2 bases at J, with 13 bases in the middle. Germline-derived CDR1 and CDR2 are PRHDT and FYEKMQ (reference sequence). For the CDR3, the DNA is TGTGCCAGCAGCCTTCCCGGACTAACCTACAATGAGCAGTTCTTC. This translates into CASSLPGLTYNEQFF. The whole variable domain, filled in from reference TRBV13 and TRBJ2-1, reads AAGVIQSPRHLIKEKRETATLKCYPIPRHDTVYWYQQGPGQDPQFLISFYEKMQSDKGSIPDRFSAQQFSDYHSELNMSSLELGDSALYFCASSLPGLTYNEQFFGPGTRLTVL.

The CDR3 nucleotides read TGTGCCAGTCCCTCGGCCTACGAGCAGTACTTC. Protein sequence: CASPSAYEQYF. This chain joins TRBV2 and TRBJ2-7; D ambiguous. There are 11 residues in the CDR3. The germline gives CDR1 SNHLY, CDR2 FYNNEI. V lost 9 bases and J lost 2, with 8 bases in between.

The chain links TRBV5-6 to TRBJ2-1; 8 positions match TRBD2. V was clipped by 8 bases and J by 5 bases; unmatched bases: 3. The CDR3 is made up of 12 amino acids. Looked up from germline, CDR1 is SGHDT and CDR2 is YYEEEE. CDR3 protein: CASKLADNEQFF. In DNA, the CDR3 is TGTGCCAGTAAACTAGCGGACAATGAGCAGTTCTTC. Based on the CDR3 plus reference TRBV5-6 and TRBJ2-1, the full variable domain is DAGVTQSPTHLIKTRGQQVTLRCSPKSGHDTVSWYQQALGQGPQFIFQYYEEEERQRGNFPDRFSGHQFPNYSSELNVNALLLGDSALYLCASKLADNEQFFGPGTRLTVL.

The chain joins TRBV6-4 to TRBJ1-5; tentatively, D is TRBD1 (5 bases). CDR3 length: 15 residues. The germline V gene encodes CDR1 MRHNA and CDR2 SNTAGT. The V and J ends lost 3 bases and 6 bases respectively, with 15 bases between them. CDR3 bases: TGTGCCAGCAGTGATCCCGGGGGTAAGAGTCAGCCCCAGCATTTT. Its translation is CASSDPGGKSQPQHF.

This sequence joins TRBV7-9 and TRBJ1-1; 9 positions match TRBD1. This CDR3 region has 15 residues. CDR1 is SEHNR, CDR2 FQNEAQ, per germline (reference sequence). V lost 4 bases and J lost 10; bases outside the gene matches: 13. CDR3 protein: CASSSGQGSIVGAFF. The CDR3 DNA reads TGTGCCAGCAGCTCGGGACAGGGTAGTATCGTAGGAGCTTTCTTT.

The CDR3 region is CASSFNSVVDTQYF. The CDR3 DNA is TGTGCCAGCAGTTTCAATAGTGTCGTTGATACGCAGTATTTT. V gene TRBV28 combines with J gene TRBJ2-3; no clear D gene. Trimming shortened V by 3 bases and J by 6 bases, and 13 bases separated the two germline ends. This CDR3 is built from 14 residues. CDR1 is MDHEN and CDR2 is SYDVKM in the germline V gene.

The rearrangement links TRBV15 to TRBJ2-7, with 9 bases that match TRBD1. J was trimmed by 12 bases and V by 5 bases; bases with no gene match: 11. Germline values: CDR1 LNHNV, CDR2 YYDKDF (reference sequence). The CDR3 has 13 residues. CDR3: CATSGDRVIPRYF. DNA for the CDR3: TGTGCCACCAGCGGGGACAGGGTCATTCCTCGGTACTTC.

V and J are TRBV4-1 and TRBJ2-7; the match to TRBD2 covers 12 bases. The germline CDR1 and CDR2 sequences are MGHRA and YSYEKL. V was clipped by 2 bases and J by 4 bases; unmatched bases: 3. The length of the CDR3 is 15 residues. In DNA, the CDR3 is TGCGCCAGCAGCCAACTAGCGGGAGGGCCTTACGAGCAGTACTTC. Amino acids: CASSQLAGGPYEQYF.

The rearrangement joins TRBV9 to TRBJ2-7, with D hard to call. The germline gives CDR1 SGDLS, CDR2 YYNGEE. This CDR3 comprises 15 residues. Between the trimmed V and J ends, which lost 0 bases and 3 bases, there was a span of 13 bases. Here the CDR3 reads CASSVGGIGHYEQYF. Written as DNA, the CDR3 is TGTGCCAGCAGCGTAGGTGGTATTGGCCACTACGAGCAGTACTTC.

The genes are TRBV5-6 and TRBJ2-7; 7 positions match TRBD2. Germline V gene sequence: CDR1 SGHDT, CDR2 YYEEEE. CDR3 length: 15 amino acids. The ends lost 4 bases at V and 3 bases at J; junction bases unmatched: 10. The CDR3 DNA sequence: TGTGCCAGCAGCCCCCTGGGGGGGATTGGCTACGAGCAGTACTTC. It specifies CASSPLGGIGYEQYF.

The chain is built from TRBV18 and TRBJ1-4, with a tentative D call TRBD1 (5 bases). In germline, CDR1 is KGHSH, CDR2 LQKENI. V lost 4 bases, J lost 2 bases, and 14 bases lay in between. This CDR3 contains 16 residues. The CDR3 DNA follows: TGTGCCAGCTCACTCATGCCGACAGCCACTAATGAAAAACTGTTTTTT. Its protein is CASSLMPTATNEKLFF. The full variable domain, its missing parts supplied by reference TRBV18 and TRBJ1-4, is NAGVMQNPRHLVRRRGQEARLRCSPMKGHSHVYWYRQLPEEGLKFMVYLQKENIIDESGMPKERFSAEFPKEGPSILRIQQVVRGDSAAYFCASSLMPTATNEKLFFGSGTQLSVL.